The next 22 T cell receptor beta chains were all read from a single sample in a study of tumor-infiltrating lymphocytes in primary liver carcinoma. Blood RNA originated from unsorted whole blood, with germline DNA additionally extracted. cDNA specific to TCR beta was made from 450 to 650 ng of total RNA, with a constant-region primer employed for priming. Three nested multiplex PCR rounds of slightly modified ARM-PCR generated TCR beta libraries. Forward primers for TRBV1-TRBV30 and a C-beta reverse primer served the first two PCR rounds, at roughly 10 cycles each. TCRdb used MiXCR to reprocess the multiplex PCR reads, holding one entry per CDR3 protein. The sample carries fewer than 350,000 distinct CDR3 sequences, roughly two thirds recorded once. The sequencing input was peripheral blood. The receptors shown here come from a man in his forties with primary liver carcinoma and hepatitis B virus infection.

V and J are TRBV29-1 and TRBJ2-1; 8 positions match TRBD1. There are 17 residues in the CDR3. V trimming: 6 bases; J trimming: 7 bases; junction bases outside the gene matches: 20. Germline lookup yields CDR1 SQVTM and CDR2 ANQGSEA. CDR3 coding DNA: TGCAGCGTCCACTCCACCCTCCGGGACAGGACTTATAATGAGCAGTTCTTC. This sequence encodes CSVHSTLRDRTYNEQFF.

Notes on this clonotype: A much larger clone lies one base from this, so it may be a read error. The V gene is TRBV12-3 or TRBV12-4, the J gene TRBJ1-2; D unclear. CDR3 length equals 10 residues. The CDR3 DNA is TGTACCAGCATCCTGGGCGGCTACACCTTC. Translating gives CTSILGGYTF.

This chain joins TRBV7-3 and TRBJ2-1; 7 bases are a match to TRBD1. Germline loops: CDR1 SGHTA, CDR2 FQGTGA. This CDR3 spans 15 amino acids. The V segment lost 5 bases and the J segment 7 bases; nucleotides outside the gene matches: 11. CDR3 loop: CASSVDRDSRNEQFF. The CDR3 DNA follows: TGTGCCAGCAGCGTTGACAGGGATTCTCGGAATGAGCAGTTCTTC.

Comments on this clonotype: Given a much more abundant clone one base away, this may be a read error. The V gene is TRBV11-1, the J gene TRBJ2-7, with 7 bases matching TRBD2. CDR1 and CDR2 (germline): SGHAT, FQDESV (reference sequence). CDR3 length equals 14 residues. This CDR3 is CANSHVGGSYEQYF. The CDR3 DNA sequence: TGTGCCAACAGCCACGTGGGCGGGAGCTACGAGCAGTACTTC.

This chain uses TRBV11-2 with TRBJ1-1, with 7 bases lining up with TRBD1. The CDR3 has 16 residues. With V trimmed by 6 bases and J by 0 bases, 10 bases remained unmatched. Germline V gene data show CDR1 as SGHAT and CDR2 as FQNNGV. For the CDR3, the DNA is TGTGCCAGCAGTCCTAACAGGGGACTACTGAACACTGAAGCTTTCTTT. Its protein is CASSPNRGLLNTEAFF.

This clonotype was seen a handful of times. Possible read error: a much larger clone is one base away. This chain connects TRBV29-1 to TRBJ2-1, with TRBD2 identical over 13 bases. The CDR3 spans 14 residues. Germline CDR1 reads SQVTM; CDR2 reads ANQGSEA. This CDR3 is CGVTWTSGRGEQFF. In nucleotides, the CDR3 is TGCGGCGTCACTTGGACTAGCGGGAGAGGTGAGCAGTTCTTC.

In DNA, the CDR3 is TGTGCCAGCAGCTCGGCGGGGACTAGCGGGAGAACAGAGACCCAGTACTTC. Translation: CASSSAGTSGRTETQYF. The J gene is TRBJ2-5, the V gene TRBV5-4; 14 nucleotides align to TRBD2. Per germline, CDR1 SGHNT and CDR2 YYREEE (reference sequence). This CDR3 contains 17 residues. Trimming removed 3 bases from V and 4 bases from J; junction bases left unmatched: 8.

The chain recombines TRBV5-1 with TRBJ2-3; no firm D call. Trimming left V 5 bases short and J 4 bases short, with 20 bases between. The CDR3 is made up of 16 amino acids. Germline-derived CDR1 and CDR2 are SGHRS and YFSETQ. The CDR3 is CASRHQTRRPPDTQYF. The CDR3 DNA sequence: TGCGCCAGCAGGCACCAAACTCGTAGACCTCCAGATACGCAGTATTTT.

In this sample, this clonotype turned up a few times. This chain's CDR3 is CAWNNQETQYF. CDR3 coding DNA: TGTGCCTGGAATAACCAAGAGACCCAGTACTTC. This chain joins TRBV30 and TRBJ2-5; D is uncertain. Germline CDR1 is GTSNPN and CDR2 is SVGIG (reference sequence). This CDR3 comprises 11 residues. V was trimmed by 4 bases and J by 0 bases, leaving 3 bases between them.

This clonotype was observed a few times. The chain carries TRBV28 and TRBJ2-2; 7 nucleotides line up with TRBD1. CDR1 and CDR2 (germline): MDHEN, SYDVKM. Trimming removed 5 bases from V and 6 bases from J; junction bases left unmatched: 6. This CDR3 spans 14 amino acids. The CDR3 nucleotides are TGTGCCAGCAGTCCAAATACAGGGGCCGGGGAGCTGTTTTTT. Translating it yields CASSPNTGAGELFF.

Worth noting for this clonotype: Because it lacks the conserved phenylalanine or tryptophan at the end, this CDR3 is likely a read error. The chain has TRBV6-1 and TRBJ1-2; D not resolved. The CDR3 consists of 13 residues. CDR1 is MNHNS, CDR2 SASEGT, per germline. V was pared by 8 bases and J by 3 bases, with 13 bases between. The CDR3 is CASFSVVDYGYTL. DNA of the CDR3: TGTGCCAGCTTTTCGGTCGTAGACTATGGCTACACCCTT.

As to this clonotype: The conserved phenylalanine or tryptophan normally closing the CDR3 is absent here, so this likely arose from a read error. The chain is built from TRBV29-1 and TRBJ1-2; the match to TRBD1 covers 8 bases. The germline CDR1 and CDR2 sequences are SQVTM and ANQGSEA. The V and J ends lost 3 bases and 6 bases, in that order; junction bases with no gene match: 12. CDR3 length: 15 amino acids. The CDR3: CSVELRTGTDHGYTS. For the CDR3, the DNA is TGCAGCGTTGAGTTACGGACAGGGACCGACCATGGCTACACCTCC.

Points on this clonotype: The CDR3 ends on some other residue instead of the conserved phenylalanine or tryptophan, so this is likely a read error. The CDR3 DNA reads as TGCAGCGTTGAATTGGGGGGATCTGGGGCCAACGTCCTGACTTCC. Translated, it gives CSVELGGSGANVLTS. The chain combines TRBV29-1 with TRBJ2-6; a possible D gene is TRBD2 (6 bases). Germline loops: CDR1 SQVTM, CDR2 ANQGSEA. Between the trimmed V and J ends, which lost 2 bases and 1 base, there was a span of 9 bases. The CDR3 runs 15 residues.

J is TRBJ1-2 and V is TRBV7-9; the D is unclear. Germline V CDR1 and CDR2: SEHNR, FQNEAQ (reference sequence). This CDR3 spans 12 amino acids. V lost 4 bases and J 8 bases, leaving 11 bases between the germline ends. In nucleotides, the CDR3 is TGTGCCAGCAGCTCCGAGTGGGCGGGCTACACCTTC. It yields the protein CASSSEWAGYTF.

A word on this clonotype: The conserved phenylalanine or tryptophan is not found at the CDR3 terminus, so this likely reflects a read error. The chain employs TRBV6-2 or TRBV6-3 and TRBJ2-5, with 7 positions matching TRBD2. The CDR3 extends over 15 amino acids. In germline, CDR1 is MNHEY, CDR2 SVGEGT. The CDR3 loop is CASSFLGLGEEAQYS. The CDR3 bases are TGTGCCAGCAGTTTTCTAGGACTAGGGGAAGAGGCCCAGTACTCC.

In regard to this clonotype: This CDR3 is missing its conserved last phenylalanine or tryptophan, likely due to a read error. The rearrangement links TRBV6-2 or TRBV6-3 to TRBJ2-7, with D perhaps matching TRBD2 (5 bases). The CDR3 is made up of 14 amino acids. Germline values: CDR1 MNHEY, CDR2 SVGEGT. The CDR3 region has the DNA TGTGCCAGAAGTCTCTGGGCGGGTCCCTACGGGCAGTACATC. Its protein is CARSLWAGPYGQYI.

The chain is built from TRBV4-1 and TRBJ2-1, with TRBD2 identical over 11 bases. Germline CDR1 MGHRA, CDR2 YSYEKL. Trimming at V came to 6 bases and at J to 6 bases, leaving 10 bases not matched to a gene. CDR3 length: 16 residues. This CDR3 is CASSPNPGTSGNEQFF. The CDR3 bases are TGCGCCAGCAGTCCTAACCCCGGGACTAGCGGCAATGAGCAGTTCTTC.

Only one count was recorded for this clonotype. A much larger clonotype is one base distant, so this may be a read error. This chain joins TRBV7-8 and TRBJ2-1; 9 bases are a match to TRBD2. Germline V gene lookup returns CDR1 SGHVS and CDR2 FQNEAQ. The CDR3 covers 15 residues. The CDR3 region has the DNA TGTGTCAGCAGCTCAAGCGGGAGGCTCTACAATGAGCAGTTCTTC. Amino acid sequence: CVSSSSGRLYNEQFF.

This chain uses TRBV11-2 with TRBJ2-7; D is ambiguous. The germline CDR1 and CDR2 sequences are SGHAT and FQNNGV. The ends were cut back, 1 base at V and 3 bases at J, with 25 bases in the middle. The CDR3 contains 19 residues. CDR3 amino acids: CASSLVGSSGSRGIYEQYF. The CDR3 nucleotides are TGTGCCAGCAGCTTAGTTGGCAGCTCGGGCAGCAGAGGAATCTACGAGCAGTACTTC.

The gene calls are TRBV4-1 and TRBJ2-5; the match to TRBD1 covers 7 bases. Losses at the gene ends were 9 bases for V and 14 bases for J; bases not matched to a gene: 21. CDR3 size: 14 residues. Germline CDR1 MGHRA, CDR2 YSYEKL. Here the CDR3 DNA reads TGCGCCAGTAACTCGGCCGGGACAGACCAGACGACTTACTTC. Translated, it gives CASNSAGTDQTTYF.

Note on this clonotype: This CDR3 is missing its conserved last phenylalanine or tryptophan, likely due to a read error. The chain is built from TRBV11-1 and TRBJ1-6; 8 bases agree with TRBD1. Losses at the gene ends were 5 bases for V and 5 bases for J; bases not matched to a gene: 5. CDR3 size: 15 residues. From germline, CDR1 is SGHAT and CDR2 FQDESV (reference sequence). CDR3 in DNA: TGTGCCAGCAGCATCGGCAGGGGGCATAATTCACCCCTCCACTCT. It codes for CASSIGRGHNSPLHS.

This clonotype was counted only a few times. The rearrangement uses TRBV7-9 and TRBJ1-1; D perhaps matches TRBD1 (5 bases). Trimming cost V 1 base and J 8 bases, with 8 bases left between them. The CDR3 length is 12 residues. The germline CDR1 and CDR2 sequences are SEHNR and FQNEAQ (reference sequence). CDR3 sequence (DNA): TGTGCCAGCAGCTTAGATTGGACAGAAGCTTTCTTT. This codes for CASSLDWTEAFF.